This is a list of T cell receptor beta chains from one sample in a study of PD-1 blockade in classical Hodgkin lymphoma. Libraries were prepared by immunoSEQ multiplex PCR; TCRdb keeps only in-frame clonotypes and omits some of them. The table shows 90,000 or so clones, with around nine tenths occurring only once. Sample: peripheral blood mononuclear cells (PBMCs), taken before the second cycle of nivolumab. The receptor set was obtained from a human donor with classical Hodgkin lymphoma. Each CDR3 is given with its conserved first and last residue. Fields, in order: V gene, J gene, clone size, D gene, CDR3 DNA, CDR3 protein. A D gene is named only where the DNA matches it firmly. Only some rows state a clone size, as once, few, many or a class for expanded clones.

>TRBV6-1|TRBJ1-4|once|NA
TGTGCCAGCCTCACCTGGGGGGGGTATAGTGAAAAACTGTTTTTT
CASLTWGGYSEKLFF
>TRBV11-3|TRBJ2-2|NA|NA
TGTGCCAGCAGCTTAAACTCGGGGGCCGGGGAGCTGTTTTTT
CASSLNSGAGELFF
>TRBV30|TRBJ2-5|NA|NA
TGTGCCTGGAGTGTATCAATAGGGGTGAAGACCCAGTACTTC
CAWSVSIGVKTQYF
>TRBV6-1|TRBJ1-5|NA|TRBD1
TGTGCCACCTGTCCCGGGACAGGGAATCAGCCCCAGCATTTT
CATCPGTGNQPQHF
>TRBV6-7|TRBJ2-2|NA|TRBD1
TGTGCCAGCAGTTACTTGACAGGGGCCGGGGAGCTGTTTTTT
CASSYLTGAGELFF
>TRBV25-1|TRBJ1-1|NA|TRBD1
TGTGCCAGCAGGTTAGGGGGCGCGAGGACTGAAGCTTTCTTT
CASRLGGARTEAFF
>TRBV25-1|TRBJ2-3|NA|TRBD2
TGTGCCAGCAGTGAGGGGGGGATAACTATCACAGATACGCAGTATTTT
CASSEGGITITDTQYF
>TRBV5-1|TRBJ2-2|NA|TRBD2
TGCGCCAGCAGCCCATCACTAGCGGGGGAGACCGGGGAGCTGTTTTTT
CASSPSLAGETGELFF
>TRBV4-2|TRBJ1-1|NA|NA
TGTGCCAGCAGCCAAGTACGGAATACTGAAGCTTTCTTT
CASSQVRNTEAFF
>TRBV18|TRBJ2-7|NA|NA
TGTGCCAGCTCACCCCCGGTGGCTACCTACGAGCAGTACTTC
CASSPPVATYEQYF
>TRBV5-1|TRBJ2-3|once|NA
TGCGCCAGCAGCAGAGAGAGGATTAATAGGGGAGATACGCAGTATTTT
CASSRERINRGDTQYF
>TRBV11-2|TRBJ1-5|NA|NA
TGTGCCAGCAGCTTAGATCCGGGGAGCGGTCAGCCCCAGCATTTT
CASSLDPGSGQPQHF
>TRBV5-4|TRBJ2-3|NA|TRBD1
TGTGCCAGCAGTCAAACGCGGACAGGGTCAGATACGCAGTATTTT
CASSQTRTGSDTQYF
>TRBV27|TRBJ2-5|NA|NA
TGTGCCACCAAGGGTCGCGGAGGGGAGACCCAGTACTTC
CATKGRGGETQYF
>TRBV30|TRBJ2-5|NA|NA
TGTGCCTGGAGTGGAGGCCGGTCCGGTAGACCAAGGGAGGCCCAGTACTTC
CAWSGGRSGRPREAQYF
>TRBV29-1|TRBJ1-2|NA|TRBD1
TGCAGCGTTGTACTTCAGCCAGGGACAGGGGGCAACTATGGCTACACCTTC
CSVVLQPGTGGNYGYTF
>TRBV30|TRBJ2-7|NA|TRBD1
TGTGCCTCCCTCGCGCTGAAATGGGACAGCTCCTACGAGCAGTACTTC
CASLALKWDSSYEQYF
>TRBV6-1|TRBJ2-1|NA|NA
TGTGCCAGCAGTGAAGAGGTGGGGAACTCCTACAATGAGCAGTTCTTC
CASSEEVGNSYNEQFF
>TRBV25-1|TRBJ1-2|NA|TRBD1
TGTGCCAGCAGTGGCAGGGGGCTTAACTATGGCTACACCTTC
CASSGRGLNYGYTF
>TRBV27|TRBJ2-3|NA|TRBD2
TGTGCCAGCAGTTTGGAGGGCGGGGGGGCAGATACGCAGTATTTT
CASSLEGGGADTQYF
>TRBV11-3|TRBJ2-1|NA|NA
TGTGCCAGCAGCTTAACTTACAATGAGCAGTTCTTC
CASSLTYNEQFF
>TRBV20-1|TRBJ2-1|NA|NA
TGCAGCGTTAGCCCGGGGGATGAGCAGTTCTTC
CSVSPGDEQFF
>TRBV5-4|TRBJ1-1|NA|NA
TGTGCCAGCAGCTTACCAGGGGAGGTATTAGCTTTCTTT
CASSLPGEVLAFF
>TRBV7-8|TRBJ2-5|NA|TRBD2
TGTGCCAGCAGCTTGGGACTAGCTTTCGAGACCCAGTACTTC
CASSLGLAFETQYF
>TRBV29-1|TRBJ2-1|NA|TRBD2
TGCAGCGTTGTAGCCGGGACTAGCGGGTACAATGAGCAGTTCTTC
CSVVAGTSGYNEQFF
>TRBV10-1|TRBJ1-1|NA|NA
TGCGCCAGCAGTGATCGGAGACACTTGAACACTGAAGCTTTCTTT
CASSDRRHLNTEAFF
>TRBV9|TRBJ2-2|NA|TRBD2
TGTGCCAGCAGCGCGGCAGCGGGAGTCCCCGGGGAGCTGTTTTTT
CASSAAAGVPGELFF
>TRBV29-1|TRBJ1-2|NA|NA
TGCAGCGCTAGGGTGCAGGTCTATGGCTACACCTTC
CSARVQVYGYTF
>TRBV4-2|TRBJ1-1|NA|TRBD1
TGTGCCAGCAGCCCGATCGGACAGGGTTTATCAGCTTTCTTT
CASSPIGQGLSAFF
>TRBV27|TRBJ1-4|NA|NA
TGTGCCAGCAGTTTCCAAGCAGGACCTGCAACTAATGAAAAACTGTTTTTT
CASSFQAGPATNEKLFF
>TRBV30|TRBJ2-1|once|NA
TGTGCCTGGAGGAAGGTTAATGAGCAGTTCTTC
CAWRKVNEQFF
>TRBV6-1|TRBJ2-1|NA|TRBD2
TGTGCCAGCTCTAGCGGGAGAACCTACAATGAGCAGTTCTTC
CASSSGRTYNEQFF
>TRBV2|TRBJ2-5|NA|NA
TGTGCCAGCAAAGGAGGCGACCTCCCTCAAGAGACCCAGTACTTC
CASKGGDLPQETQYF
>TRBV18|TRBJ2-1|NA|NA
TGTGCCAGCTCACCGTTCTCCCAGGGTGGCCACAATGAGCAGTTCTTC
CASSPFSQGGHNEQFF
>TRBV2|TRBJ2-5|few|TRBD2
TGTGCCAGCAAACTTCCCCTCGGGAGGGGACAAGAGACCCAGTACTTC
CASKLPLGRGQETQYF
>TRBV7-7|TRBJ2-1|NA|TRBD2
TGTGCCAGCAGCCCCCGAGGGACTAGCGGGAGTAGTTCCTACAATGAGCAGTTCTTC
CASSPRGTSGSSSYNEQFF
>TRBV11-2|TRBJ2-2|NA|NA
TGTGCCAGCAGCTTGGGCCGGGAGGAGCTGTTTTTT
CASSLGREELFF
>TRBV6-1|TRBJ2-7|NA|NA
TGTGCCAGCGGGACTTTCGATGATGAGCAGTACTTC
CASGTFDDEQYF
>TRBV30|TRBJ2-1|NA|NA
TGTGCCTGGAGTGTCCGCTCCAATGAGCAGTTCTTC
CAWSVRSNEQFF
>TRBV27|TRBJ1-5|NA|NA
TGTGCCAGCTCCTCTTGGAGGGGAATAGGCAATCAGCCCCAGCATTTT
CASSSWRGIGNQPQHF
>TRBV11-2|TRBJ2-5|NA|TRBD2
TGTGCCAGCAGCCGTGGGGCTAGCGGGAGAGGGACCCAGTACTTC
CASSRGASGRGTQYF